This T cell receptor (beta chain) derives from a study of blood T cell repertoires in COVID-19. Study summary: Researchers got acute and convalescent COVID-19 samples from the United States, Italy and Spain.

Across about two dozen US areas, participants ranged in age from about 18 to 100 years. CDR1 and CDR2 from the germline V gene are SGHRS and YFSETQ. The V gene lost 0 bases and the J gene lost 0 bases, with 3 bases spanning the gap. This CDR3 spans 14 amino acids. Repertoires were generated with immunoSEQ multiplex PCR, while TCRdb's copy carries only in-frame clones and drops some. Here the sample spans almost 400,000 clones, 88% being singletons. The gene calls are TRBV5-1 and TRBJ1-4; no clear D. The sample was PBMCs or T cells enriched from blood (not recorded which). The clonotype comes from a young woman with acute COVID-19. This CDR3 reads CASSLEPTNEKLFF. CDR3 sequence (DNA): TGCGCCAGCAGCTTGGAGCCAACTAATGAAAAACTGTTTTTT.